Below, 12 T cell receptor beta chains from the same sample are listed, as sequenced in a study of T-cell memory formation after mild COVID-19. TCRdb re-analysed the 5' RACE reads in MiXCR, keeping a single row per CDR3 protein. Here the sample spans fewer than 500,000 distinct CDR3 sequences, approximately 23% being singletons. Sequences were obtained from PBMCs or a T cell subset sorted from them (not recorded which). The receptor source for this set is an adult woman who had mild COVID-19 (a few samples of this study predate the infection). Cell type and time point are not known.

The chain's CDR3 is CSVVSRGRAWEQYF. CDR3 nucleotide sequence: TGCAGCGTTGTGAGCAGGGGGCGGGCTTGGGAGCAGTACTTC. The chain employs TRBV29-1 and TRBJ2-7, with 8 bases matching TRBD1. V lost 4 bases and J lost 7; bases outside the gene matches: 12. This CDR3 spans 14 amino acids. CDR1 and CDR2 (germline): SQVTM, ANQGSEA.

This clonotype was counted between two and nine times. CDR3 sequence reads: CASSISGTGNGYEQYF. DNA of the CDR3: TGTGCCAGTAGTATTTCCGGGACAGGGAATGGCTACGAGCAGTACTTC. The V and J genes are TRBV19 and TRBJ2-7; 9 nucleotides agree with TRBD1. This CDR3 region has 16 residues. Germline V gene sequence: CDR1 LNHDA, CDR2 SQIVND (reference sequence). J gave up 3 bases and V 3 bases, and 9 bases lay outside the gene matches.

The chain joins TRBV7-9 to TRBJ1-2; no clear D. This CDR3 comprises 13 residues. The V gene's germline CDR1 is SEHNR and CDR2 FQNEAQ (reference sequence). V gave up 6 bases and J gave up 0 bases, with 8 bases separating them. CDR3 residues: CASRSDSNYGYTF. In DNA, the CDR3 is TGTGCCAGCAGGTCAGACTCTAACTATGGCTACACCTTC.

The CDR3 loop reads CASSPSRRHNEQFF. Here the CDR3 DNA reads TGTGCCAGCAGTCCATCTCGGCGGCACAATGAGCAGTTCTTC. The gene calls are TRBV7-8 and TRBJ2-1; D gene ambiguous. Germline V lookup: CDR1 SGHVS, CDR2 FQNEAQ. V was shortened by 6 bases and J by 5 bases, with 14 bases between the two germline ends. The CDR3 has 14 residues.

This rearrangement joins TRBV5-1 to TRBJ2-1, with no clear D. Germline-derived CDR1 and CDR2 are SGHRS and YFSETQ. Trimming stripped 0 bases from V and 6 bases from J, with 10 bases between. The CDR3 sequence is 14 residues long. The CDR3 DNA follows: TGCGCCAGCAGCTTGGAACCCACTGGCAATGAGCAGTTCTTC. Amino acid sequence: CASSLEPTGNEQFF. Variable domain in full (rest from reference TRBV5-1 and TRBJ2-1): KAGVTQTPRYLIKTRGQQVTLSCSPISGHRSVSWYQQTPGQGLQFLFEYFSETQRNKGNFPGRFSGRQFSNSRSEMNVSTLELGDSALYLCASSLEPTGNEQFFGPGTRLTVL.

The chain carries TRBV6-2 or TRBV6-3 and TRBJ2-7, with D perhaps matching TRBD1 (5 bases). Trimming stripped 5 bases from V and 6 bases from J, with 14 bases between. This CDR3 has 13 amino acids. Germline V gene sequence: CDR1 MNHEY, CDR2 SVGEGT. CDR3 nucleotides: TGTGCCAGCAGTGCCGCAGGGCTTGGCGAGCAGTACTTC. Its translation: CASSAAGLGEQYF.

This CDR3 is CASSPVGVRDTGELFF. As DNA, the CDR3 is TGCGCCAGCAGCCCCGTTGGGGTACGAGACACCGGGGAGCTGTTTTTT. J is TRBJ2-2 and V is TRBV4-1, with D uncertain. CDR1 and CDR2 from the germline V gene are MGHRA and YSYEKL. CDR3 length: 16 residues. Trimming removed 4 bases at V and 3 bases at J, with 15 bases between.

The table lists this clonotype with a few counts. The genes are TRBV24-1 and TRBJ2-5; maybe TRBD1 (5 bases). V gave up 4 bases and J gave up 4 bases, with 18 bases separating them. The CDR3 spans 16 residues. Germline values: CDR1 KGHDR, CDR2 SFDVKD. CDR3: CATSEYAGRRRETQYF. The CDR3 nucleotides are TGTGCCACCAGTGAATATGCAGGGCGGCGGAGAGAGACCCAGTACTTC.

J is TRBJ1-1 and V is TRBV13, with D maybe TRBD1 (5 bases). This CDR3 has 14 residues. Germline values: CDR1 PRHDT, CDR2 FYEKMQ (reference sequence). Trimming shortened V by 1 base and J by 8 bases, and 14 bases separated the two germline ends. CDR3 loop: CASSLVGGRTEAFF. DNA for the CDR3: TGTGCCAGCAGCTTAGTCGGGGGTCGGACGGAAGCTTTCTTT.

This rearrangement joins TRBV5-1 to TRBJ2-5; no reliable D call. There are 14 residues in the CDR3. V lost 1 base to trimming and J lost 3 bases, with 10 bases between them. Germline CDR1 reads SGHRS; CDR2 reads YFSETQ. The CDR3 protein is CASSLFDPKETQYF. The CDR3 coding sequence is TGCGCCAGCAGCTTGTTTGATCCGAAAGAGACCCAGTACTTC.

In its sample, this clonotype was seen a few times. This chain links TRBV7-8 with TRBJ2-1; the match to TRBD2 covers 8 bases. This CDR3 spans 14 amino acids. V was pared by 5 bases and J by 6 bases, with 6 bases of the junction left unmatched. Per germline, CDR1 SGHVS and CDR2 FQNEAQ. The CDR3 spells CASSHLAGLNEQFF. The CDR3 bases are TGTGCCAGCAGCCACCTAGCGGGCCTCAATGAGCAGTTCTTC.

The chain employs TRBV20-1 and TRBJ1-1, with D tentatively TRBD1 (6 bases). Germline lookup yields CDR1 DFQATT and CDR2 SNEGSKA (reference sequence). There are 12 residues in the CDR3. V was clipped by 4 bases and J by 2 bases, with 8 bases between them. The CDR3 nucleotides read TGCAGTGCTAAAGGGGGAAACACTGAAGCTTTCTTT. It translates to CSAKGGNTEAFF.